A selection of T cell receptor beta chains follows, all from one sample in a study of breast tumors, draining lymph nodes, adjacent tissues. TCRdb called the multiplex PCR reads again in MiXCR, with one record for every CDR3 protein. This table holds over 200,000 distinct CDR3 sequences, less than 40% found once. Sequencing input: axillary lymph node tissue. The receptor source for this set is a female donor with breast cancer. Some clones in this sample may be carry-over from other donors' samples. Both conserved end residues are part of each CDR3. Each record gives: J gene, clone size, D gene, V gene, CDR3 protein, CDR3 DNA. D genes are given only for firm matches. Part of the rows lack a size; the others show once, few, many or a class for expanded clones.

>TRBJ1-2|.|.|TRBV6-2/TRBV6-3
CASTDSPYGYTF
TGTGCCAGCACCGATTCGCCATATGGCTACACCTTC
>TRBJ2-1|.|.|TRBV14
CASVGRWSEQFF
TGTGCCAGCGTAGGACGGTGGTCTGAGCAGTTCTTC
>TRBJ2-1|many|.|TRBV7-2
CASSLTANYNEQFF
TGTGCCAGCAGCTTAACGGCAAACTACAATGAGCAGTTCTTC
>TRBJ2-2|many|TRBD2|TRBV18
CASSGASGGTGELFF
TGTGCCAGCTCAGGTGCTAGCGGAGGAACCGGGGAGCTGTTTTTT
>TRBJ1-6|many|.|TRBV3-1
CASSQGEGRALHF
TGTGCCAGCAGCCAAGGGGAGGGTAGGGCCCTCCACTTT
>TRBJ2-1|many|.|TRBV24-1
CATSDQGVGVVNEQFF
TGTGCCACCAGTGATCAAGGGGTTGGGGTAGTCAATGAGCAGTTCTTC
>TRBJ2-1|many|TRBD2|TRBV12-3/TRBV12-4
CASSLARSGRAAISYEQFF
TGTGCCAGCAGTTTAGCGAGAAGCGGGAGGGCCGCAATAAGCTATGAGCAGTTCTTC
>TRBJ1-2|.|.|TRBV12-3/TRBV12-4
CASSLVGRVYGYTF
TGTGCCAGCAGTTTAGTGGGAAGGGTATATGGCTACACCTTC
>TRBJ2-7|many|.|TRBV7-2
CASSLQGRWEQYF
TGTGCCAGCAGCTTACAGGGGCGCTGGGAGCAGTACTTC
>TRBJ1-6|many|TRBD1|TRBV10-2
CASGQGGEPLHF
TGCGCCAGTGGACAGGGGGGGGAACCCCTCCACTTT
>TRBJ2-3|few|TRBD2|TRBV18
CASSFTSVSTDTQYF
TGTGCCAGCTCGTTTACTAGCGTGAGCACAGATACGCAGTATTTT
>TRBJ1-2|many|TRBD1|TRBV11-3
CASSLDPGDRISGYTF
TGTGCCAGCAGCTTAGATCCGGGGGACAGAATTTCTGGCTACACCTTC
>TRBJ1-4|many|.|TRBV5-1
CASSPGPGEGEKLFF
TGCGCCAGCAGCCCGGGACCTGGGGAGGGAGAAAAACTGTTTTTT
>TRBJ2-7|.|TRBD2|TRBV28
CASSQIAGAHEQYF
TGTGCCAGCAGTCAAATAGCGGGAGCCCACGAGCAGTACTTC
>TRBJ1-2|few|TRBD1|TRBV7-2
CASSPRQGAQDGYPF
TGTGCCAGCAGCCCCAGACAGGGTGCCCAGGATGGCTACCCCTTC
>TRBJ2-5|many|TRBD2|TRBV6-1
CASSVAGGSETQYF
TGTGCCAGCAGTGTAGCGGGGGGTTCCGAGACCCAGTACTTC
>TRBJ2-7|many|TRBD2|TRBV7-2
CASSLTSEDHEQYF
TGTGCCAGCAGCTTAACTAGCGAAGACCACGAGCAGTACTTC
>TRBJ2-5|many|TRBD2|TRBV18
CASSPRLAGRQETQYF
TGTGCCAGCTCACCACGGCTAGCGGGGAGGCAAGAGACCCAGTACTTC
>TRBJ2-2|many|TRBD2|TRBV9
CASSPRLAGGNTGELFF
TGTGCCAGCAGCCCTCGCCTAGCGGGGGGGAACACCGGGGAGCTGTTTTTT
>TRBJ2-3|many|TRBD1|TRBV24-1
CATSVRTGDSTDTQYF
TGTGCCACCAGTGTTCGGACAGGGGATAGCACAGATACGCAGTATTTT
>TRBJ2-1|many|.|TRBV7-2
CASSLIGGNEQFF
TGTGCCAGCAGCTTAATTGGCGGGAATGAGCAGTTCTTC
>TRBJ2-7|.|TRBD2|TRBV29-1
CSLEAGGGYEQYF
TGCAGCTTGGAGGCGGGAGGCGGATACGAGCAGTACTTC
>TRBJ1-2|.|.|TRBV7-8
CASSLAVDTDYGYPF
TGTGCCAGCAGCTTAGCGGTGGATACCGACTATGGCTACCCCTTC
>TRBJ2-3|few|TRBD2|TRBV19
CASWGQPSGLAGSYTQYF
TGTGCCAGTTGGGGACAGCCATCCGGACTAGCGGGGAGCTATACGCAGTATTTT
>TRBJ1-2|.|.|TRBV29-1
CSVPLGGTSRSHGHTF
TGCAGCGTCCCCCTGGGGGGAACCAGTAGAAGCCATGGCCACACCTTC
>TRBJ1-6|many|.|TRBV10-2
CASSEVQDSPLHF
TGCGCCAGCAGTGAAGTTCAGGATTCACCCCTCCACTTT
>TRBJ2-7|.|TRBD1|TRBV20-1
CSAMTGQSYEQYF
TGCAGTGCCATGACGGGACAGTCCTACGAGCAGTACTTC
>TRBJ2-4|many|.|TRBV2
CASSEARASAFQYF
TGTGCCAGCAGTGAAGCGCGCGCCTCAGCGTTTCAGTACTTC
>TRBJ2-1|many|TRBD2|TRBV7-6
CASSPLAGPYNEQFF
TGTGCCAGCAGTCCACTAGCGGGACCCTACAATGAGCAGTTCTTC
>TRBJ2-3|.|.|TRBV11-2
CASSLDGLAPHTDTQYF
TGTGCCAGCAGCTTAGACGGGTTGGCGCCTCACACAGATACGCAGTATTTT
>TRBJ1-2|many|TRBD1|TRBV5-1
CASSFIGQGKRYTF
TGCGCCAGCAGCTTCATCGGACAGGGGAAGAGGTACACCTTC
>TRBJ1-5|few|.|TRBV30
CAWSPPPGRTQPQHF
TGTGCCTGGAGCCCCCCCCCAGGGAGGACTCAGCCCCAGCATTTT
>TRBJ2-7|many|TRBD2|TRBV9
CASSLSSGRSYEQYF
TGTGCCAGCAGCCTTAGTAGCGGGAGGTCCTACGAGCAGTACTTC
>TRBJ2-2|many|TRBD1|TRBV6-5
CASTQGALNGELFF
TGTGCCAGCACACAGGGGGCGTTGAACGGGGAGCTGTTTTTT
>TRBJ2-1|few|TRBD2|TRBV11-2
CASSLRWTSGTSSYNEQFF
TGTGCCAGCAGCTTAAGGTGGACTAGCGGGACCAGCTCCTACAATGAGCAGTTCTTC
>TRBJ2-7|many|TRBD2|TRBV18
CASSPLGTSGSEQYF
TGTGCCAGCTCACCACTTGGGACTAGCGGGAGCGAGCAGTACTTC
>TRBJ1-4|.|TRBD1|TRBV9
CASSGSHRGNEKLFF
TGTGCCAGCAGCGGATCACACAGGGGTAATGAAAAACTGTTTTTT
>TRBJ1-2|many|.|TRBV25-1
CASSGGTDFYGYTF
TGTGCCAGCAGTGGGGGGACGGATTTCTATGGCTACACCTTC
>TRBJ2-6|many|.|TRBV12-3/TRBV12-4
CASSPSTGYSGANVLTF
TGTGCCAGCAGTCCGTCAACAGGTTACTCTGGGGCCAACGTCCTGACTTTC
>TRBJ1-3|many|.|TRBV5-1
CASSPEGSSGNTIYF
TGCGCCAGCAGCCCCGAAGGGAGCTCTGGAAACACCATATATTTT
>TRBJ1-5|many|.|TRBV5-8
CASSSGFRNQPQHF
TGTGCCAGCAGCTCGGGTTTTCGGAATCAGCCCCAGCATTTT
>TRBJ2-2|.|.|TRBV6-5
CASSLLGTGELVF
TGTGCCAGCAGCCTCCTAGGAACCGGGGAGCTGGTTTTT
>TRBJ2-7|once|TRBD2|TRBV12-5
CASGLTGKTSRGSYEQYF
TGTGCTAGTGGCTTAACCGGGAAGACTAGCAGAGGGTCCTACGAGCAGTACTTC
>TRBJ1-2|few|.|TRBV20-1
CSAMGANGYTF
TGCAGTGCTATGGGGGCTAACGGCTACACCTTC
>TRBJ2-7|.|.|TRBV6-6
CASSYVGRYEQYF
TGTGCCAGCAGCTACGTGGGACGATACGAGCAGTACTTC
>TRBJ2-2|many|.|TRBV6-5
CASSYDSGTGELFF
TGTGCCAGCAGTTATGACAGCGGCACCGGGGAGCTGTTTTTT
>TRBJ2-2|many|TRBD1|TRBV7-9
CASSFNRQGAGELFF
TGTGCCAGCAGCTTCAACCGACAGGGGGCCGGGGAGCTGTTTTTT
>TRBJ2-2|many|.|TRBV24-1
CATSDLSTGELFF
TGTGCCACCAGTGACCTGAGTACCGGGGAGCTGTTTTTT
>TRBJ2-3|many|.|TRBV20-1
CSAPLGGGRDTQYF
TGCAGTGCTCCCCTAGGGGGGGGCCGGGATACGCAGTATTTT